This TCR beta chain comes out of a study of cytomegalovirus exposure and HLA in healthy donors. Background on the study: Early release data held 75 million to 100 million unique TCRs from HLA-typed donors. Findings and caveats of the study: In the analysis, some V segments, TRBV6-2 and TRBV6-3 included, were excluded as indistinguishable. An analysis that came later showed most CMV-associated TCR beta chains appearing HLA-restricted.

Comments on this clone: Its cognate antigen is unknown.

This CDR3 region has 15 residues. Trimming stripped 4 bases from V and 5 bases from J, with 15 bases between. Germline CDR1 is SNHLY and CDR2 is FYNNEI. It was with 60 Vbeta and 13 Jbeta primers that the PCR ran. Some clones are missing from TCRdb's copy, which holds only in-frame ones; the method was immunoSEQ multiplex PCR. The sample has approximately 110,000 clones. This clonotype was sampled from a man aged 18 to 30 in good health and CMV-seronegative. The specimen was PBMCs. The rearrangement uses TRBV2 and TRBJ1-5; possible D gene TRBD1, 5 bases. The CDR3 loop reads CASSGTGGFDQPQHF. CDR3 DNA: TGTGCCAGCAGTGGGACCGGGGGTTTTGATCAGCCCCAGCATTTT.